A selection of T cell receptor beta chains follows, all from one sample in a study of a mutant IDH1 vaccine in newly diagnosed glioma. The method was immunoSEQ multiplex PCR; TCRdb's version includes in-frame clones alone and lacks a portion of them. Of around 40,000 clones listed, 82% are singletons. These receptors are not linked to any known antigen. Sequencing used PBMCs, obtained from a glioma patient whose treatment included an IDH1 peptide vaccine. All receptors come from a man aged 18 to 30 with glioma. Some clones in this sample may be carry-over from other donors' samples. CDR3s include the opening cysteine and the closing phenylalanine or tryptophan. Fields, in order: V gene, clone size, J gene, D gene, CDR3 DNA, CDR3 protein. A D gene is named only where the DNA matches it firmly. For some rows the clone size is stated as once, few or many, or as a class when expanded; others skip it.

>TRBV4-1|-|TRBJ2-4|-
TGCGCCAGCAGCCAAGAACAGGGATTCAGTTTAGCCAAAAACATTCAGTACTTC
CASSQEQGFSLAKNIQYF
>TRBV27|-|TRBJ1-5|-
TGTGCCAGCAGTTTATTACCGGGGGGAAATCAGCCCCAGCATTTT
CASSLLPGGNQPQHF
>TRBV29-1|-|TRBJ1-2|-
TGCAGCGTCGGACAGAATAACTATGGCTACACCTTC
CSVGQNNYGYTF
>TRBV4-3|medium-sized|TRBJ1-3|-
TGCGCCAGCAGCCAAGATAGGGGGGCTGGAAACACCATATATTTT
CASSQDRGAGNTIYF
>TRBV27|few|TRBJ2-7|-
TGTGCCAGCAGTTTAAGCGGCCGGGGCGAGCAGTACTTC
CASSLSGRGEQYF
>TRBV19|few|TRBJ1-5|TRBD1
TGTGCCAGTAGTATTTGGGACAGGGGAGGCAATCAGCCCCAGCATTTT
CASSIWDRGGNQPQHF
>TRBV4-1|-|TRBJ1-2|-
TGCGCCAGCAGCCAAGAGAGGGCATTGGTCGGATATGGCTACACCTTC
CASSQERALVGYGYTF
>TRBV6-5|-|TRBJ2-7|-
TGTGCCAGCAGTACAACCCGGGACTTTTCCTACGGGCAGTACTTC
CASSTTRDFSYGQYF
>TRBV6-1|-|TRBJ1-5|TRBD1
TGTGCCAGCAGTCTCACACAGGGGTCCAATCAGCCCCAGCATTTT
CASSLTQGSNQPQHF
>TRBV28|-|TRBJ2-7|TRBD1
TGTGCCAGCAAGGGGACAGGCAGATACGAGCAGTACTTC
CASKGTGRYEQYF
>TRBV29-1|-|TRBJ1-1|-
TGCAGCGTTACCCCAACCGACAAGAGGAATTTCTTT
CSVTPTDKRNFF
>TRBV18|-|TRBJ1-4|TRBD1
TGTGCCAGCTCAAGGACAGGGGGCGATGAAAAACTGTTTTTT
CASSRTGGDEKLFF
>TRBV7-2|once|TRBJ2-7|TRBD2
TGTGCCAGCAGCTTAGGAAGCGGGGGAAAAGCCTACGAGCAGTACTTC
CASSLGSGGKAYEQYF
>TRBV5-1|-|TRBJ1-2|-
TGCGCCAGCAGCTTCGACAGGCCGACGATTGGGGGCTACACCTTC
CASSFDRPTIGGYTF
>TRBV6-1|-|TRBJ2-3|-
TGTGCCAGCGCACCCTACAGGGTAAGCACAGATACGCAGTATTTT
CASAPYRVSTDTQYF
>TRBV7-9|-|TRBJ1-4|-
TGTGCCAGCAGCCAAGGACGGGCCAATGAAAAACTGTTTTTT
CASSQGRANEKLFF
>TRBV4-2|-|TRBJ2-2|TRBD1
TGTGCCAGCTTAGACAGGGGAGAAGGCACCGGGGAGCTGTTTTTT
CASLDRGEGTGELFF
>TRBV2|-|TRBJ1-4|-
TGTGCCTCCCAGGGTCCGGGGGCGATGAATGAAAAACTGTTTTTT
CASQGPGAMNEKLFF
>TRBV19|-|TRBJ1-5|-
TGTGCCGCTAGTGGACGGTATAGCAATCAGCCCCAGCATTTT
CAASGRYSNQPQHF
>TRBV12-5|-|TRBJ1-1|-
TGTGCTAGTGGTTTGGATCGAGGGACTGAAGCTTTCTTT
CASGLDRGTEAFF
>TRBV27|-|TRBJ2-7|TRBD1
TGTGCCAGCGGACCTGACAGGGGGAGCTCCTACGAGCAGTACTTC
CASGPDRGSSYEQYF
>TRBV14|-|TRBJ1-4|TRBD1
TGTGCCAGCAGCCAAGGACAGGGGAAAAAACTGTTTTTT
CASSQGQGKKLFF
>TRBV7-9|-|TRBJ2-6|-
TGTGCCAGCAGCTTAGGATGGTCAGATGTAAGCTCTGGGGCCAACGTCCTGACTTTC
CASSLGWSDVSSGANVLTF
>TRBV5-6|-|TRBJ2-7|TRBD1
TGTGCCAGCAGCGAAAGGACAGGGAAGGCCTACGAGCAGTACTTC
CASSERTGKAYEQYF
>TRBV29-1|few|TRBJ1-1|TRBD1
TGCAGCGTTAGACAGGGGGCAAGGAACACTGAAGCTTTCTTT
CSVRQGARNTEAFF
>TRBV18|few|TRBJ1-1|TRBD1
TGTGCCAGCTCACCAAAACACAGGGGGAACACTGAAGCTTTCTTT
CASSPKHRGNTEAFF
>TRBV13|few|TRBJ1-5|-
TGTGCCAGCAGTATACAGGGCCAGCCCCAGCATTTT
CASSIQGQPQHF
>TRBV7-2|once|TRBJ1-5|-
TGTGCCAGCAGCTCATTTACAGGGACTCATAGCAATCAGCCCCAGCATTTT
CASSSFTGTHSNQPQHF
>TRBV5-6|-|TRBJ2-3|TRBD2
TGTGCCAGCAGCTTGGGGACTAGCGGAGATACGCAGTATTTT
CASSLGTSGDTQYF
>TRBV12-5|-|TRBJ2-7|-
TGTGCTAGTGGTTTGGTCTACGAGCAGTACTTC
CASGLVYEQYF
>TRBV19|-|TRBJ1-2|TRBD1
TGTGCCAGTAGTATCGGGACAGGGGTTAACTATGGCTACACCTTC
CASSIGTGVNYGYTF
>TRBV5-6|once|TRBJ2-7|-
TGTGCCAGCAGCTTGGGGAAGGGACCCAAATCCGACTACGAGCAGTACTTC
CASSLGKGPKSDYEQYF
>TRBV19|-|TRBJ1-2|-
TGTGCCAGTAGTATAGGCCCAGCCGCCAAGAATGGCTACACCTTC
CASSIGPAAKNGYTF
>TRBV4-1|-|TRBJ1-1|TRBD1
TGCGCCAGCAGCCAAGATGGGAGGGGGCTGGACACTGAAGCTTTCTTT
CASSQDGRGLDTEAFF
>TRBV27|-|TRBJ1-1|TRBD1
TGTGCCAGCAGTAGACGGGACAGCGGTATCGGGCTTTCCTTT
CASSRRDSGIGLSF
>TRBV7-8|-|TRBJ1-2|-
TGTGCCAGCACCGAATCCCCCAGGGGCCGAGGGGACTATGGCTACACCTTC
CASTESPRGRGDYGYTF
>TRBV10-3|-|TRBJ1-1|-
TGTGCCATCAGTGACAGTTTAAACACTGAAGCTTTCTTT
CAISDSLNTEAFF
>TRBV4-3|-|TRBJ1-1|TRBD1
TGCGCCAGCAGCCACGACAGGGGAGCGAACACTGAAGCTTTCTTT
CASSHDRGANTEAFF
>TRBV6-4|once|TRBJ2-3|TRBD2
TGTGCCAGCAGCCCGGGACTAGGGGCCACAGATACGCAGTATTTT
CASSPGLGATDTQYF
>TRBV6-5|once|TRBJ1-1|-
TGTGCCAGCAGTTACTCCAGGCGGGGGGACACTGAAGCTTTCTTT
CASSYSRRGDTEAFF
>TRBV7-2|-|TRBJ1-1|-
TGTGCCAGCAGCCTGACACCGAACACTGAAGCTTTCTTT
CASSLTPNTEAFF
>TRBV19|-|TRBJ2-7|-
TGTGCCAGTAGTATTAACCCCCCGGACAGAACATCCTACGAGCAGTACTTC
CASSINPPDRTSYEQYF
>TRBV30|-|TRBJ1-2|TRBD1
TGTGCCTGGAGCTTGGACAGGTGGACTAACTATGGCTACACCTTC
CAWSLDRWTNYGYTF
>TRBV4-1|-|TRBJ1-1|-
TGCGCCAGCAGCCAGAGCTTAGCGGCCACTGAAGCTTTCTTT
CASSQSLAATEAFF
>TRBV6-5|few|TRBJ1-1|-
TGTGCCAGCAGTGAGGACAGCGAAGCTTTCTTT
CASSEDSEAFF
>TRBV4-1|-|TRBJ2-5|-
TGCGCCAGCAGCCTCTTGGTGGCCCGCCAAGAGACCCAGTACTTC
CASSLLVARQETQYF
>TRBV19|-|TRBJ1-1|TRBD1
TGTGCCAGTATTCGGGACAGCATGAACACTGAAGCTTTCTTT
CASIRDSMNTEAFF
>TRBV4-3|-|TRBJ1-4|-
TGCGCCAGCAGCTGGCCGAATGAAAAACTGTTTTTT
CASSWPNEKLFF
>TRBV9|-|TRBJ2-6|-
TGTGCCAGCAGCGCAACAGGGACCGGGGCCAACGTCCTGACTTTC
CASSATGTGANVLTF
>TRBV30|-|TRBJ1-2|-
TGTGCCTGGAGTGTACAGGACGCCTATGGCTACACCTTC
CAWSVQDAYGYTF
>TRBV29-1|-|TRBJ2-1|TRBD1
TGCAGCGTGGCCGGGACAGGGTTTCCCAATGAGCAGTTCTTC
CSVAGTGFPNEQFF
>TRBV28|-|TRBJ1-1|-
TGTGCCAGCATGAACAGGGACCTCCTCCGGAACACTGAAGCTTTCTTT
CASMNRDLLRNTEAFF
>TRBV19|few|TRBJ1-2|TRBD1
TGTGCCAGTCGACAAACAGGGGTCTATGGCTACACCTTC
CASRQTGVYGYTF
>TRBV10-3|-|TRBJ1-2|-
TGTGCCATCACCTGGCCGGGAGGAGGCTACACCTTC
CAITWPGGGYTF
>TRBV6-5|-|TRBJ1-1|-
TGTGCCAGCAGCCTTGACAGAGACACTGAAGCTTTCTTT
CASSLDRDTEAFF
>TRBV2|-|TRBJ2-5|-
TGTGCCAGCGGGTTAAAAGAGACCCAGTACTTC
CASGLKETQYF
>TRBV19|-|TRBJ1-2|TRBD1
TGTGCCAGTAGTATAGACTTGACAGGGTGGAGTGGCTACACCTTC
CASSIDLTGWSGYTF
>TRBV18|-|TRBJ1-1|TRBD1
TGTGCCAGCTCAAGACAGGGGGCGCCTGAAGCTTTCTTT
CASSRQGAPEAFF
>TRBV5-6|-|TRBJ2-1|-
TGTGCCAGCAGCTCCTCCTACTACAATGAGCAGTTCTTC
CASSSSYYNEQFF